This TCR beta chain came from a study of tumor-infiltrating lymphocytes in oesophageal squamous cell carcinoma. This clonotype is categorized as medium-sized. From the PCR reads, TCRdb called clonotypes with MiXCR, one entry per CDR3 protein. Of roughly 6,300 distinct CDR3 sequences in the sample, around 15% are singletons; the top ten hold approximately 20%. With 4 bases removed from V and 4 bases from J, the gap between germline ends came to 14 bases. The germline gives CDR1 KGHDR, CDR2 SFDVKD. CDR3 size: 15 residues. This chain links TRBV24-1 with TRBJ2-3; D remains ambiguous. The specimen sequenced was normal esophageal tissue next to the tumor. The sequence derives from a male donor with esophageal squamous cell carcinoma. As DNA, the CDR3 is TGTGCCACCAGTGACCAGTCTCTCGGTTCAGATACGCAGTATTTT. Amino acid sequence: CATSDQSLGSDTQYF.